This TCR beta chain was retrieved from a study of T cell clonotyping in hematopoietic cell transplantation. The data were produced by immunoSEQ multiplex PCR, yet TCRdb's version contains in-frame clones alone and is incomplete. The table includes tens of thousands of clones, almost 97% detected once. This CDR3 region has 15 residues. CDR1 is GTSNPN, CDR2 SVGIG, per germline (reference sequence). After removal of 1 base from V and 2 bases from J, the junction contained 2 bases not matched to a gene. Study-wide points: Pathologically expanded recipient clonotypes increased progressively from day 30 to day 180 as diversity fell. At the given depth, recipient repertoires were over 95% de novo clonotypes.

Details on this clone: Its antigen is currently unknown.

Noted time point: recipient sample about 28 days before transplant, after cytoreduction. The TCR comes from a woman in her fifties or sixties with acute myeloid leukemia. Some clones in this sample may be carry-over from other donors' samples. The genes are TRBV30 and TRBJ2-1; the match to TRBD2 covers 10 bases. The sample consisted of peripheral blood mononuclear cells, taken before stem cell transplant. CDR3 sequence reads: CAWSAGTSAYNEQFF. DNA of the CDR3: TGTGCCTGGAGTGCCGGGACTAGCGCCTACAATGAGCAGTTCTTC.